A single sample is the source of the 19 T cell receptor beta chains below, sequenced in a study of T cell responses to AZD1222 COVID-19 vaccine. Sequencing was performed with immunoSEQ multiplex PCR; in TCRdb, only in-frame clones are kept and a portion is missing. The sample carries roughly 170,000 clones, around 88% recorded once. The sample here was peripheral blood, taken on day 0 of AZD1222 vaccination. The source is an adult in good health.

This rearrangement joins TRBV7-8 to TRBJ1-1; D gene unclear. V was pared by 5 bases and J by 4 bases, with 17 bases between. From germline, CDR1 is SGHVS and CDR2 FQNEAQ. The CDR3 length is 15 residues. As DNA, the CDR3 is TGTGCCAGCAGCACACGGGGAGGGAAGGGCACTGAAGCTTTCTTT. Translated, it gives CASSTRGGKGTEAFF.

The chain couples TRBV4-1 to TRBJ2-1; 9 nucleotides line up with TRBD2. Looked up from germline, CDR1 is MGHRA and CDR2 is YSYEKL. Trimming cost V 0 bases and J 7 bases; bases outside gene matches: 7. There are 16 residues in the CDR3. CDR3: CASSQDAGGPENEQFF. The CDR3 bases are TGCGCCAGCAGCCAAGATGCGGGAGGGCCCGAAAATGAGCAGTTCTTC.

Comment on this clone: This sample also contains other DNA sequences that code for the same CDR3. V and J are TRBV5-1 and TRBJ1-2; 8 positions match TRBD1. CDR3 length equals 14 residues. Germline V gives CDR1 SGHRS, CDR2 YFSETQ. After removal of 0 bases from V and 7 bases from J, the junction contained 5 bases not matched to a gene. CDR3 sequence: CASSLEQGASGYTF. DNA for the CDR3: TGCGCCAGCAGCTTGGAGCAGGGGGCAAGTGGCTACACCTTC.

V is TRBV29-1 and J is TRBJ2-7; 9 bases agree with TRBD1. Germline lookup yields CDR1 SQVTM and CDR2 ANQGSEA. The CDR3 is made up of 18 amino acids. Trimming at V came to 7 bases and at J to 6 bases, leaving 25 bases not matched to a gene. The DNA of the CDR3 is TGCAGCGCGCGGCCCGAAGAAGGTTGGGACGGGACAGGGCTCGAGCAGTACTTC. Protein product: CSARPEEGWDGTGLEQYF.

The chain has TRBV7-6 and TRBJ2-7; D remains unclear. The CDR3 runs to 13 residues. Germline V gene data show CDR1 as SGHVS and CDR2 as FNYEAQ. The V gene lost 1 base and the J gene lost 1 base, with 5 bases spanning the gap. The CDR3 here is CASSLGVSYEQYF. CDR3 nucleotide sequence: TGTGCCAGCAGCTTAGGGGTTTCCTACGAGCAGTACTTC.

This chain joins TRBV14 and TRBJ2-7; possibly TRBD1 for D (6 bases). V was pared by 1 base and J by 2 bases, with 12 bases between. This CDR3 is built from 15 residues. Germline V gene sequence: CDR1 SGHDN, CDR2 FVKESK. The CDR3 region is CASSQGAGVTYEQYF. Written as DNA, the CDR3 is TGTGCCAGCAGCCAAGGGGCAGGGGTCACCTACGAGCAGTACTTC.

This chain connects TRBV7-3 to TRBJ2-2; tentatively, D is TRBD2 (5 bases). V was cut by 3 bases and J by 7 bases, with 12 bases left in between. CDR3 length: 14 residues. CDR1 SGHTA and CDR2 FQGTGA come from the germline V gene. The chain's CDR3 is CASSFGGDLGELFF. CDR3 DNA: TGTGCCAGCAGCTTTGGAGGCGATCTCGGGGAGCTGTTTTTT.

V gene TRBV6-2 or TRBV6-3 combines with J gene TRBJ2-5; TRBD1 matches 11 bases. CDR3 size: 16 residues. Germline V CDR1 and CDR2: MNHEY, SVGEGT. The V segment lost 5 bases and the J segment 4 bases; nucleotides outside the gene matches: 9. The CDR3 nucleotides are TGTGCCAGCAGTGACCCCGGGACAGGGGGTCCAGAGACCCAGTACTTC. As protein: CASSDPGTGGPETQYF.

This chain uses TRBV7-8 with TRBJ2-3; 7 bases map to TRBD1. Germline trimming cut 4 bases from V and 2 bases from J; bases unmatched to any gene: 6. The germline CDR1 and CDR2 sequences are SGHVS and FQNEAQ. This CDR3 has 15 residues. The CDR3, as DNA: TGTGCCAGCAGCTCTATACAGGGGACCACAGATACGCAGTATTTT. This gives the protein CASSSIQGTTDTQYF.

This rearrangement joins TRBV6-1 to TRBJ2-3; 7 bases are shared with TRBD2. After removal of 2 bases from V and 3 bases from J, the junction contained 8 bases not matched to a gene. Germline loops: CDR1 MNHNS, CDR2 SASEGT. This CDR3 region has 16 residues. CDR3 sequence (DNA): TGTGCCAGCAGTGAATCGCGGGAGTTGTTGACAGATACGCAGTATTTT. Residues: CASSESRELLTDTQYF.

CDR3 sequence: CASSIGPGGFYEQYF. The CDR3 nucleotides read TGTGCCAGTAGTATAGGCCCAGGGGGATTCTACGAGCAGTACTTC. This chain uses TRBV19 with TRBJ2-7, with 7 bases aligning to TRBD1. This CDR3 has 15 amino acids. CDR1 is LNHDA, CDR2 SQIVND, per germline (reference sequence). Trimming removed 1 base from V and 3 bases from J; junction bases left unmatched: 6.

This chain connects TRBV7-9 to TRBJ1-5, with unresolved D. The V gene lost 4 bases and the J gene lost 0 bases, with 16 bases spanning the gap. The CDR3 is 17 residues long. Per germline, CDR1 SEHNR and CDR2 FQNEAQ (reference sequence). CDR3 nucleotides: TGTGCCAGCAGCTCCCCGAGCACAGTGGATAGCAATCAGCCCCAGCATTTT. This encodes CASSSPSTVDSNQPQHF. The full variable domain, in which reference TRBV7-9 and TRBJ1-5 provide the parts outside the CDR3, is DTGVSQNPRHKITKRGQNVTFRCDPISEHNRLYWYRQTLGQGPEFLTYFQNEAQLEKSRLLSDRFSAERPKGSFSTLEIQRTEQGDSAMYLCASSSPSTVDSNQPQHFGDGTRLSIL.

V gene TRBV5-1 combines with J gene TRBJ2-1; 10 nucleotides align to TRBD2. Germline V lookup: CDR1 SGHRS, CDR2 YFSETQ. V was clipped by 2 bases and J by 4 bases; unmatched bases: 3. CDR3 length: 15 residues. For the CDR3, the DNA is TGCGCCAGCAGCTTTCTAGCGGGAGAGTACAATGAGCAGTTCTTC. Encoded protein: CASSFLAGEYNEQFF.

The chain employs TRBV28 and TRBJ2-7; TRBD2 matches at 7 bases. Unmatched junction bases numbered 10, after V lost 10 bases and J lost 1 base. CDR1 is MDHEN and CDR2 is SYDVKM in the germline V gene. This CDR3 has 14 amino acids. The CDR3 protein is CANLSPSGSYEQYF. For the CDR3, the DNA is TGTGCCAACTTGAGTCCTAGCGGTTCCTACGAGCAGTACTTC.

This clone was picked up a small number of times. This may be a read error, as it is one base from a much larger clone. The chain carries TRBV28 and TRBJ2-6; D is undetermined. The V gene lost 6 bases and the J gene lost 0 bases, with 3 bases spanning the gap. Germline CDR1 reads MDHEN; CDR2 reads SYDVKM. This CDR3 spans 13 amino acids. The CDR3, as DNA: TGTGCCAGCAGGGACTCTGGGGCCAACGTCCTGACTTTC. Its protein product is CASRDSGANVLTF.

This sequence joins TRBV12-3 or TRBV12-4 and TRBJ2-3; D is unclear. The CDR3 runs to 12 residues. Trimming removed 6 bases from V and 6 bases from J, with 10 bases in between. The CDR3 region has the DNA TGTGCCAGCAGCCCCTTCGGGGATACGCAGTATTTT. This encodes CASSPFGDTQYF.

The CDR3 here is CATLLHRGAYEQYF. DNA of the CDR3: TGTGCCACCCTTCTACACCGGGGAGCCTACGAGCAGTACTTC. This chain connects TRBV6-5 to TRBJ2-7, with TRBD2 as a possible D gene (5 bases). Trimming removed 10 bases at V and 2 bases at J, with 18 bases between. Germline V gives CDR1 MNHEY, CDR2 SVGAGI. The CDR3 covers 14 residues.

The genes are TRBV12-5 and TRBJ1-6; 7 nucleotides line up with TRBD1. Trimming removed 5 bases from V and 7 bases from J; junction bases left unmatched: 8. This CDR3 contains 15 residues. Germline V gene sequence: CDR1 LGHNT, CDR2 FRNRAP. DNA of the CDR3: TGTGCTAGTGGTACGTCCGGGACAGACAATTCACCCCTCCACTTT. Residues: CASGTSGTDNSPLHF.

V and J are TRBV6-5 and TRBJ2-2; D uncertain. The ends were cut back, 2 bases at V and 3 bases at J, with 10 bases in the middle. The CDR3 totals 15 residues. Germline CDR1 and CDR2: MNHEY and SVGAGI. The CDR3 sequence is CASSYTTSDTGELFF. The CDR3 DNA sequence: TGTGCCAGCAGTTACACCACCTCGGACACCGGGGAGCTGTTTTTT.